One and the same sample provided the 14 T cell receptor beta chains below, sequenced in a study of blood T cell repertoires in COVID-19. Sequencing was performed with immunoSEQ multiplex PCR; in TCRdb, only in-frame clones are kept and a portion is missing. Here the sample spans hundreds of thousands of clones, around nine tenths being singletons. Material for sequencing was peripheral blood. The receptors were sampled from a man between 40 and 49 years old with acute or convalescent COVID-19.

The genes are TRBV10-2 and TRBJ1-1, with TRBD1 matching over 8 bases. Germline V gene sequence: CDR1 WSHSY, CDR2 SAAADI. The V segment lost 2 bases and the J segment 4 bases; nucleotides outside the gene matches: 0. The CDR3 totals 13 residues. The CDR3 spells CASSEDRGTEAFF. DNA of the CDR3: TGCGCCAGCAGTGAGGACAGGGGCACTGAAGCTTTCTTT.

In DNA form, the CDR3 reads TGTGCCAGCAGCTTAGGGACAGGGGATGGTTATAATTCACCCCTCCACTTT. Its protein is CASSLGTGDGYNSPLHF. The gene calls are TRBV5-6 and TRBJ1-6; 10 bases fit TRBD1. J gave up 4 bases and V 2 bases, and 6 bases lay outside the gene matches. Germline CDR1 and CDR2: SGHDT and YYEEEE. This CDR3 spans 17 amino acids.

This chain uses TRBV29-1 with TRBJ1-1; TRBD1 aligns across 7 bases. This CDR3 is built from 13 residues. The germline CDR1 and CDR2 sequences are SQVTM and ANQGSEA. V lost 6 bases to trimming and J lost 3 bases; unmatched junction nucleotides: 7. The CDR3, as DNA: TGCAGCGTGGGGGACAGTAGGGACACTGAAGCTTTCTTT. Protein product: CSVGDSRDTEAFF. The full variable domain, with the rest looked up from reference TRBV29-1 and TRBJ1-1, is SAVISQKPSRDICQRGTSLTIQCQVDSQVTMMFWYRQQPGQSLTLIATANQGSEATYESGFVIDKFPISRPNLTFSTLTVSNMSPEDSSIYLCSVGDSRDTEAFFGQGTRLTVV.

The rearrangement joins TRBV29-1 to TRBJ2-2, with 8 positions matching TRBD1. The CDR3 loop spans 14 amino acids. Germline V lookup: CDR1 SQVTM, CDR2 ANQGSEA. With 5 bases clipped from V and 3 bases from J, the junction kept 5 bases outside the gene matches. CDR3: CSVSGTGYTGELFF. The CDR3 bases are TGCAGCGTTTCCGGGACAGGATACACCGGGGAGCTGTTTTTT.

The chain joins TRBV2 to TRBJ2-7; the match to TRBD2 covers 12 bases. There are 16 residues in the CDR3. Germline assignment: CDR1 SNHLY and CDR2 FYNNEI. The J segment lost 6 bases and the V segment lost 0 bases, leaving 6 bases of the junction unmatched. In nucleotides, the CDR3 is TGTGCCAGCAGTGAAGCGCGACTAGCGGGAGTCTTCGAGCAGTACTTC. Amino acid sequence: CASSEARLAGVFEQYF.

The rearrangement joins TRBV5-1 to TRBJ1-3; TRBD1 is a possible D gene (5 bases). With 0 bases removed from V and 0 bases from J, the gap between germline ends came to 10 bases. This CDR3 is 16 amino acids long. Germline-derived CDR1 and CDR2 are SGHRS and YFSETQ. CDR3 sequence reads: CASSLEGGTSGNTIYF. CDR3 DNA sequence: TGCGCCAGCAGCTTGGAAGGAGGGACCTCTGGAAACACCATATATTTT.

Of note for this clone: In this CDR3 the conserved last residue, phenylalanine or tryptophan, is missing, so a read error is likely. The limits of the CDR3 on the DNA are not certain, so only TCRdb's listed CDR3 is given. The chain carries TRBV6-4 and TRBJ2-7; no check of the table's D call, TRBD2, against the DNA was made. The CDR3 region is 10 residues in length, termini included. The germline V gene has CDR1 MRHNA and CDR2 SNTAGT. CDR3 residues: CASRQLAEGP.

This clone has a handful of counts. The chain couples TRBV7-8 to TRBJ2-1, with TRBD1 matching 7 bases. With 5 bases clipped from V and 7 bases from J, the junction kept 5 bases outside the gene matches. This CDR3 has 13 residues. From germline, CDR1 is SGHVS and CDR2 FQNEAQ. As DNA, the CDR3 is TGTGCCAGCAGCACCGACAGGGAGAATGAGCAGTTCTTC. Translated: CASSTDRENEQFF. Full variable domain (outside the CDR3, taken from reference TRBV7-8 and TRBJ2-1): GAGVSQSPRYKVAKRGQDVALRCDPISGHVSLFWYQQALGQGPEFLTYFQNEAQLDKSGLPSDRFFAERPEGSVSTLKIQRTQQEDSAVYLCASSTDRENEQFFGPGTRLTVL.

The V and J genes are TRBV27 and TRBJ1-2; TRBD1 agrees at 7 bases. Germline CDR1 is MNHEY and CDR2 is SMNVEV (reference sequence). With 4 bases clipped from V and 3 bases from J, the junction kept 5 bases outside the gene matches. The CDR3 extends over 14 amino acids. The CDR3 bases are TGTGCCAGCAGTTCCTATGACAGGGACTATGGCTACACCTTC. The encoded protein is CASSSYDRDYGYTF.

This chain connects TRBV28 to TRBJ1-5; no reliable D call. The CDR3 length is 15 residues. Per the germline V gene, CDR1 is MDHEN and CDR2 is SYDVKM. V lost 6 bases and J 4 bases, leaving 16 bases between the germline ends. This CDR3 is CASSQQPNTNQPQHF. The CDR3 DNA is TGTGCCAGCAGCCAACAGCCAAACACTAATCAGCCCCAGCATTTT.

V usage is TRBV5-1 and J usage is TRBJ1-2; 8 nucleotides match TRBD1. CDR3 size: 14 residues. In germline, CDR1 is SGHRS, CDR2 YFSETQ. With 2 bases clipped from V and 6 bases from J, the junction kept 6 bases outside the gene matches. CDR3 protein: CASSLPTGADGYTF. The CDR3 coding sequence is TGCGCCAGCAGCTTACCGACAGGGGCTGATGGCTACACCTTC.

The genes are TRBV10-1 and TRBJ2-3; 12 bases are a match to TRBD2. V shed 7 bases and J 2 bases; nucleotides not matched to a gene: 7. The CDR3 is made up of 16 amino acids. CDR1 is WNHNN and CDR2 is SYGVQD in the germline V gene (reference sequence). In DNA form, the CDR3 reads TGCGCCAGCACTATGACTAGCGGGGGTCTCACAGATACGCAGTATTTT. Translating it yields CASTMTSGGLTDTQYF.

The rearrangement uses TRBV7-7 and TRBJ2-2, with a weak D call TRBD1 (6 bases). The CDR3 is 15 residues long. In germline, CDR1 is SSHAT, CDR2 FNYEAQ (reference sequence). V was shortened by 1 base and J by 6 bases, with 12 bases between the two germline ends. Here the CDR3 reads CASSLEAGAAGELFF. The CDR3 nucleotides are TGTGCCAGCAGCTTAGAGGCAGGGGCCGCCGGGGAGCTGTTTTTT.

This chain connects TRBV12-3 or TRBV12-4 to TRBJ1-3; D gene ambiguous. Between the trimmed V and J ends, which lost 6 bases and 4 bases, there was a span of 7 bases. This CDR3 has 12 residues. The CDR3 region is CASRLQGNTIYF. CDR3 bases: TGTGCCAGCAGATTACAGGGAAACACCATATATTTT.